The 21 T cell receptor beta chains given below trace back to one sample, sequenced in a study of cytomegalovirus exposure and HLA in healthy donors (dated by TCRdb to the late 2010s). Library prep was done by the immunoSEQ multiplex PCR assay. For the multiplex PCR, a mixture combining 60 forward primers for TCR Vbeta segments and 13 reverse primers for TCR Jbeta segments was used. Held by TCRdb, this immuneACCESS table contains in-frame sequences only and omits some clones. Under half of the omission traces to an unresolved V gene where checked; the cause of the rest is unknown. This sample's table lists over 65,000 clones. The leading ten clones occupy about 1.1% of the sample. The sequencing sample was made of PBMCs. These receptor sequences come from a woman aged 25 to 39 in good health and CMV-seronegative.

The chain is built from TRBV18 and TRBJ1-3, with TRBD1 as a possible D gene (5 bases). With 6 bases removed from V and 0 bases from J, the gap between germline ends came to 15 bases. The CDR3 runs 16 residues. Germline V gene data show CDR1 as KGHSH and CDR2 as LQKENI. CDR3 in DNA: TGTGCCAGCTCCCCTCGGGGGATCAGCTCTGGAAACACCATATATTTT. Protein: CASSPRGISSGNTIYF. Filled out from reference TRBV18 and TRBJ1-3, the complete variable domain reads NAGVMQNPRHLVRRRGQEARLRCSPMKGHSHVYWYRQLPEEGLKFMVYLQKENIIDESGMPKERFSAEFPKEGPSILRIQQVVRGDSAAYFCASSPRGISSGNTIYFGEGSWLTVV.

The J gene is TRBJ1-6, the V gene TRBV27, with TRBD1 matching 7 bases. In germline, CDR1 is MNHEY, CDR2 SMNVEV (reference sequence). The CDR3 contains 14 residues. V lost 5 bases to trimming and J lost 6 bases; unmatched junction nucleotides: 4. The DNA for the CDR3 is TGTGCCAGCAGTACCGGGACAGCTAATTCACCCCTCCACTTT. This codes for CASSTGTANSPLHF.

The chain joins TRBV19 to TRBJ1-1; the D is unclear. From germline, CDR1 is LNHDA and CDR2 SQIVND (reference sequence). The V end was cut by 3 bases, the J end by 4 bases, with 15 bases between. The CDR3 loop spans 15 amino acids. In DNA form, the CDR3 reads TGTGCCAGTAGTATTTCCGGCTCCCTAGGCACTGAAGCTTTCTTT. Residues: CASSISGSLGTEAFF.

The chain employs TRBV25-1 and TRBJ2-1; 7 bases line up with TRBD1. The J segment lost 10 bases and the V segment lost 2 bases, leaving 14 bases of the junction unmatched. Germline CDR1 MGHDK, CDR2 SYGVNS. This CDR3 comprises 16 residues. The CDR3 sequence: CASSERRGTALGEQFF. The CDR3 DNA is TGTGCCAGCAGTGAACGCCGTGGGACAGCCTTGGGCGAGCAGTTCTTC.

CDR3: CASSLTGLGGYTF. In nucleotides, the CDR3 is TGTGCCAGCAGCTTGACAGGGCTGGGTGGCTACACCTTC. The V call is TRBV11-2, the J call TRBJ1-2, with 7 positions matching TRBD1. The CDR3 length is 13 residues. The trim removed 3 bases at V and 7 bases at J, leaving 5 bases unmatched. The germline V gene has CDR1 SGHAT and CDR2 FQNNGV.

This rearrangement joins TRBV30 to TRBJ1-4, with D possibly TRBD1 on 5 matching bases. V lost 6 bases, J lost 5 bases, and 16 bases lay in between. This CDR3 comprises 14 residues. Germline CDR1 reads GTSNPN; CDR2 reads SVGIG (reference sequence). This CDR3 is CACQETVANEKLFF. In nucleotides, the CDR3 is TGTGCCTGTCAAGAGACAGTTGCCAATGAAAAACTGTTTTTT.

To note about this clone: Distinct nucleotide sequences in the sample also encode this CDR3. The chain employs TRBV29-1 and TRBJ2-5, with TRBD2 matching over 7 bases. The CDR3 is 14 residues long. Per the germline V gene, CDR1 is SQVTM and CDR2 is ANQGSEA. The J segment lost 1 base and the V segment lost 6 bases, leaving 8 bases of the junction unmatched. The CDR3 region has the DNA TGCAGCGTCTCGACTAGCCCCCGCCAAGAGACCCAGTACTTC. Translation: CSVSTSPRQETQYF.

This chain uses TRBV19 with TRBJ1-5; perhaps TRBD1 as D (6 bases). V dropped 6 bases and J dropped 5 bases, with 17 bases sitting between them. The CDR3 is 15 amino acids. Germline CDR1 is LNHDA and CDR2 is SQIVND (reference sequence). The CDR3 nucleotides are TGTGCCAGTAGACAGGGCATCGGAAAAGATCAGCCCCAGCATTTT. This gives the protein CASRQGIGKDQPQHF.

The chain links TRBV2 to TRBJ2-1, with 7 bases matching TRBD2. The CDR3 loop spans 14 amino acids. Germline-derived CDR1 and CDR2 are SNHLY and FYNNEI. The V segment lost 7 bases and the J segment 8 bases; nucleotides outside the gene matches: 11. The CDR3 DNA follows: TGTGCCAGCATGTGGACTAGTTCGGTTGATGAGCAGTTCTTC. The encoded protein is CASMWTSSVDEQFF.

A remark on this clone: The junction and the germline gene differ at one end; a read error may be behind it. The rearrangement joins TRBV6-6 to TRBJ1-3; D is perhaps TRBD1 (5 bases). In germline, CDR1 is MNHNY, CDR2 SVGAGI (reference sequence). The CDR3 spans 14 residues. The CDR3 DNA reads TGTGCCAGCAGTTACGCGACAGTTGGAAACAACATATATTTT. This gives the protein CASSYATVGNNIYF.

The chain links TRBV27 to TRBJ1-2; the D gene is possibly TRBD1 (5 bases). The CDR3 length is 14 residues. V lost 5 bases to trimming and J lost 8 bases, with 18 bases between them. Germline loops: CDR1 MNHEY, CDR2 SMNVEV (reference sequence). The CDR3 is CASSPSGGGRGYTF. In nucleotides, the CDR3 is TGTGCCAGCAGTCCCTCTGGGGGTGGGAGGGGCTACACCTTC.

CDR3 DNA sequence: TGTGCCAGCAGCTGGTCCCAGCGGGAGCCCTTTTCCTACAATGAGCAGTTCTTC. Translation: CASSWSQREPFSYNEQFF. The chain employs TRBV7-9 and TRBJ2-1, with 8 bases that match TRBD2. V lost 4 bases, J lost 1 base, and 12 bases stayed unmatched. CDR3 size: 18 residues. Germline V lookup: CDR1 SEHNR, CDR2 FQNEAQ (reference sequence).

The chain uses TRBV5-6 and TRBJ1-4; the D is unclear. CDR3 length: 14 residues. Germline values: CDR1 SGHDT, CDR2 YYEEEE. V was pared by 3 bases and J by 5 bases, with 11 bases between. The CDR3 is CASSSVGGNEKLFF. The CDR3 DNA follows: TGTGCCAGCAGCTCCGTGGGAGGGAATGAAAAACTGTTTTTT.

The chain has TRBV6-1 and TRBJ1-5; possibly TRBD1 for D (5 bases). Trimming took 0 bases from V and 0 from J, leaving 12 bases between them. This CDR3 comprises 17 residues. Germline CDR1 and CDR2: MNHNS and SASEGT. The CDR3 here is CASSEAVGGASNQPQHF. The CDR3, as DNA: TGTGCCAGCAGTGAAGCTGTGGGAGGGGCTAGCAATCAGCCCCAGCATTTT.

The CDR3 here is CASSSSFLRQEPQHF. For the CDR3, the DNA is TGTGCCAGCAGTTCCTCCTTTCTCAGACAAGAGCCCCAGCATTTT. J is TRBJ1-5 and V is TRBV27; D is ambiguous. The CDR3 is 15 residues long. Trimming shortened V by 4 bases and J by 8 bases, and 18 bases separated the two germline ends. Germline V gene data show CDR1 as MNHEY and CDR2 as SMNVEV (reference sequence).

The V call is TRBV5-6, the J call TRBJ2-5; 9 bases match TRBD1. The DNA matches TRBJ2-7 better at its end, which makes the J call doubtful. The CDR3 has 15 amino acids. CDR1 is SGHDT, CDR2 YYEEEE, per germline. DNA of the CDR3: TGTGCCAGCAGCCCCGGGACAGGGTGGACCTACGAGCAGTACTTC. Translation: CASSPGTGWTYEQYF.

This chain links TRBV19 with TRBJ1-3, with D hard to call. CDR1 is LNHDA and CDR2 is SQIVND in the germline V gene (reference sequence). V was cut by 3 bases and J by 0 bases, with 6 bases left in between. This CDR3 comprises 14 residues. Written as DNA, the CDR3 is TGTGCCAGTAGTATCCCGGGCTCTGGAAACACCATATATTTT. Protein product: CASSIPGSGNTIYF.

This chain uses TRBV7-9 with TRBJ2-3, with TRBD1 identical over 8 bases. This CDR3 is 14 amino acids long. Germline CDR1 and CDR2: SEHNR and FQNEAQ (reference sequence). V gave up 1 base and J gave up 4 bases; unmatched junction bases: 1. CDR3 in DNA: TGTGCCAGCAGCTTAGAACAGGGGGCAGATACGCAGTATTTT. Translated: CASSLEQGADTQYF.

The rearrangement uses TRBV30 and TRBJ2-7; tentatively, D is TRBD2 (6 bases). Germline V gene lookup returns CDR1 GTSNPN and CDR2 SVGIG (reference sequence). Trimming removed 0 bases from V and 5 bases from J, with 8 bases in between. The CDR3 length is 12 residues. CDR3 coding DNA: TGTGCCTGGAGTGTACGGGGGAACGAGCAGTACTTC. As protein: CAWSVRGNEQYF.

This chain links TRBV19 with TRBJ1-5, with 10 bases fitting TRBD1. The V and J ends lost 4 bases and 1 base, in that order; junction bases with no gene match: 7. The CDR3 length is 17 residues. Germline V gives CDR1 LNHDA, CDR2 SQIVND (reference sequence). CDR3: CASSTLGQGVSNQPQHF. The DNA of the CDR3 is TGTGCCAGTAGTACCCTAGGACAGGGGGTGAGCAATCAGCCCCAGCATTTT.

The rearrangement joins TRBV29-1 to TRBJ1-2, with 8 nucleotides matching TRBD1. The CDR3 length is 11 residues. V lost 7 bases and J lost 3; bases outside the gene matches: 1. The germline CDR1 and CDR2 sequences are SQVTM and ANQGSEA. As DNA, the CDR3 is TGCAGCGCGGGACAGGACTATGGCTACACCTTC. Translation: CSAGQDYGYTF.